This is a list of T cell receptor beta chains from one sample in a study of PD-1 blockade in classical Hodgkin lymphoma. Some clones are missing from TCRdb's copy, which holds only in-frame ones; the method was immunoSEQ multiplex PCR. The data hold approximately 100,000 clones, with approximately 90% observed a single time. The input for sequencing was peripheral blood mononuclear cells (PBMCs), taken before the second cycle of nivolumab. Receptor source: a human donor with classical Hodgkin lymphoma. CDR3s include the opening cysteine and the closing phenylalanine or tryptophan. The D gene is left open where the match is weak. Where a row states a size, it is once, few, many or the class of an expanded clone; other rows omit it.

TRBV30,NA,medium-sized,TRBJ2-5,CAWSRDTQETQYF,TGTGCCTGGAGCCGGGACACCCAAGAGACCCAGTACTTC
TRBV6-5,NA,NA,TRBJ2-4,CASSQGNIQYF,TGTGCCAGCAGTCAGGGAAACATTCAGTACTTC
TRBV9,NA,NA,TRBJ1-2,CASSVWVSSNGYTF,TGTGCCAGCAGCGTTTGGGTTAGCTCCAATGGCTACACCTTC
TRBV6-1,NA,NA,TRBJ2-7,CASSEFEWGTYEQYF,TGTGCCAGCAGTGAATTCGAGTGGGGGACTTACGAGCAGTACTTC
TRBV7-9,NA,NA,TRBJ1-5,CASSLEGWGGNQPQHF,TGTGCCAGCAGCTTAGAAGGTTGGGGGGGCAATCAGCCCCAGCATTTT
TRBV10-3,NA,NA,TRBJ1-2,CAISESNGWNRLYGYTF,TGTGCCATCAGTGAGTCTAACGGGTGGAACAGGCTCTATGGCTACACCTTC
TRBV19,NA,NA,TRBJ1-5,CASSMANSRGNQPQHF,TGTGCCAGTAGTATGGCAAACAGCAGGGGCAATCAGCCCCAGCATTTT
TRBV7-9,NA,NA,TRBJ2-4,CASDGKNIQYF,TGTGCCAGCGACGGCAAAAACATTCAGTACTTC
TRBV7-2,TRBD2,NA,TRBJ2-1,CASSLGLLAALVNEQFF,TGTGCCAGCAGCTTAGGCCTGCTAGCGGCACTTGTGAATGAGCAGTTCTTC
TRBV6-6,NA,NA,TRBJ2-2,CASRTGGNTGELFF,TGTGCCAGCAGGACAGGCGGAAACACCGGGGAGCTGTTTTTT
TRBV6-5,TRBD2,many,TRBJ2-3,CASSRTSGGTDTQYF,TGTGCCAGCAGCCGTACTAGCGGGGGAACAGATACGCAGTATTTT
TRBV7-2,TRBD1,NA,TRBJ2-7,CASSSTGTGIVYEQYF,TGTGCCAGCAGCTCCACGGGGACAGGGATCGTCTACGAGCAGTACTTC
TRBV6-5,NA,NA,TRBJ1-2,CASSQTVGGYTF,TGTGCCAGCAGTCAGACAGTTGGTGGCTACACCTTC
TRBV30,TRBD1,NA,TRBJ1-2,CAWSWDRAYGYTF,TGTGCCTGGAGTTGGGACAGAGCTTATGGCTACACCTTC
TRBV5-8,NA,NA,TRBJ2-4,CASSFRTGRNIQYF,TGTGCCAGCAGCTTTCGTACAGGAAGAAACATTCAGTACTTC
TRBV10-1,TRBD2,few,TRBJ2-5,CASSESETSGQETQYF,TGCGCCAGCAGTGAAAGTGAGACTAGCGGGCAAGAGACCCAGTACTTC
TRBV9,TRBD2,NA,TRBJ2-1,CASSALTSGEQFF,TGTGCCAGCAGCGCACTGACTAGCGGGGAGCAGTTCTTC
TRBV27,NA,once,TRBJ2-7,CASSQSGTLYGQYF,TGTGCCAGCAGTCAATCCGGGACCCTATATGGGCAGTACTTC
TRBV25-1,NA,NA,TRBJ2-5,CASSDTYRETQYF,TGTGCCAGCAGTGATACCTACCGGGAGACCCAGTACTTC
TRBV7-8,NA,NA,TRBJ1-1,CASSPGPRMNTEAFF,TGTGCCAGCAGCCCGGGACCGAGAATGAACACTGAAGCTTTCTTT
TRBV9,NA,NA,TRBJ2-7,CASSPSGRVASYEQYF,TGTGCCAGCAGCCCCTCCGGACGGGTAGCATCCTACGAGCAGTACTTC
TRBV5-1,NA,once,TRBJ2-2,CASSLAQGSRGELFF,TGCGCCAGCAGCTTGGCCCAGGGAAGTCGCGGGGAGCTGTTTTTT
TRBV19,NA,NA,TRBJ1-6,CASSILPRENSPLHF,TGTGCCAGTAGTATTCTTCCTCGAGAAAATTCACCCCTCCACTTT
TRBV25-1,TRBD1,once,TRBJ1-5,CASSGGTGSSNQPQHF,TGTGCCAGCAGTGGGGGGACAGGTAGTAGCAATCAGCCCCAGCATTTT
TRBV18,NA,once,TRBJ1-2,CASSPSGESGYTF,TGTGCCAGCTCACCATCGGGGGAATCTGGCTACACCTTC
TRBV18,NA,NA,TRBJ1-5,CASSPSGNSNQPQHF,TGTGCCAGCTCCCCAAGTGGTAATAGCAATCAGCCCCAGCATTTT
TRBV27,NA,NA,TRBJ1-2,CASSYTADYGYTF,TGTGCCAGCAGTTACACAGCGGACTATGGCTACACCTTC
TRBV19,TRBD2,NA,TRBJ2-1,CASSPVSTRGAIYNEQFF,TGTGCCAGCAGTCCGGTCTCCACGCGGGGGGCGATATACAATGAGCAGTTCTTC
TRBV28,NA,once,TRBJ1-2,CASSFHGYTF,TGTGCCAGCAGTTTTCACGGCTACACCTTC
TRBV4-1,TRBD1,NA,TRBJ1-5,CASSQDRAGGVQPQHF,TGCGCCAGCAGCCAAGATAGGGCAGGGGGCGTTCAGCCCCAGCATTTT
TRBV19,TRBD2,NA,TRBJ2-3,CASSISGYVLAGGPEDTQYF,TGTGCCAGTAGTATCTCGGGGTACGTACTCGCGGGGGGGCCAGAAGATACGCAGTATTTT
TRBV5-4,NA,NA,TRBJ2-3,CASSLGRGPNTDTQYF,TGTGCCAGCAGCTTGGGGCGGGGACCCAACACAGATACGCAGTATTTT
TRBV23-1,NA,NA,TRBJ1-1,CASSQPMNTEAFF,TGCGCCAGCAGTCAGCCCATGAACACTGAAGCTTTCTTT
TRBV27,TRBD2,NA,TRBJ2-1,CASSFLSLPTSGVPRFF,TGTGCCAGCAGTTTTCTCTCACTCCCTACTAGCGGGGTACCTCGCTTCTTC
TRBV5-8,NA,NA,TRBJ2-1,CASSLEWGAANEQFF,TGTGCCAGCAGCTTGGAGTGGGGGGCTGCCAATGAGCAGTTCTTC
TRBV2,NA,NA,TRBJ1-1,CASSEASRRAFPKAFF,TGTGCCAGCAGTGAAGCATCCAGGCGAGCCTTCCCGAAAGCTTTCTTT
TRBV10-3,NA,NA,TRBJ1-6,CAISERSHSYNSPLHF,TGTGCCATCAGTGAAAGGAGCCACTCCTATAATTCACCCCTCCACTTT
TRBV19,TRBD1,NA,TRBJ1-6,CASSIGIGTGNSPLHF,TGTGCCAGTAGTATAGGAATCGGGACAGGGAATTCACCCCTCCACTTT
TRBV27,NA,NA,TRBJ1-5,CAHKGVFRNPATVVSNQPQHF,TGTGCCCATAAGGGGGTCTTTCGTAACCCTGCTACTGTTGTGAGCAATCAGCCCCAGCATTTT
TRBV9,NA,NA,TRBJ2-7,CASSLHGMAPSPYEQYF,TGTGCCAGCAGCCTCCATGGTATGGCGCCCTCCCCCTACGAGCAGTACTTC
TRBV5-1,TRBD1,NA,TRBJ1-2,CASSAGQAFNYGYTF,TGCGCCAGCAGCGCGGGACAGGCGTTTAACTATGGCTACACCTTC
TRBV6-5,NA,NA,TRBJ2-3,CASSRAAGSTDTQYF,TGTGCCAGCAGCCGGGCGGCGGGAAGCACAGATACGCAGTATTTT
TRBV5-4,NA,NA,TRBJ1-1,CASSLNTEAFF,TGTGCCAGCAGCTTGAACACTGAAGCTTTCTTT
TRBV6-1,TRBD1,NA,TRBJ1-2,CASRETTGRYGYTF,TGTGCCAGCAGAGAAACGACAGGGAGATATGGCTACACCTTC
TRBV9,NA,NA,TRBJ2-7,CASSAGTYEQYF,TGTGCCAGCAGCGCCGGAACCTACGAGCAGTACTTC
TRBV28,NA,NA,TRBJ2-1,CASSLNTYNEQFF,TGTGCCAGCAGTTTAAACACCTACAATGAGCAGTTCTTC
TRBV18,NA,NA,TRBJ1-5,CASSPPSRDQPQHF,TGTGCCAGCTCACCACCTTCGAGAGATCAGCCCCAGCATTTT
TRBV7-8,NA,NA,TRBJ1-6,CASSYNRRRGSPLHF,TGTGCCAGCAGCTATAACAGGCGGAGGGGTTCACCCCTCCACTTT
TRBV6-5,NA,NA,TRBJ2-2,CASSYCTVATGELFF,TGTGCCAGCAGTTACTGTACCGTGGCCACCGGGGAGCTGTTTTTT
TRBV7-2,NA,NA,TRBJ2-7,CASSLGTGSSYEQYF,TGTGCCAGCAGCCTCGGAACAGGGAGCTCCTACGAGCAGTACTTC
TRBV27,TRBD1,NA,TRBJ1-3,CASSPRGRGNTIYF,TGTGCCAGCAGTCCCAGGGGGAGAGGAAACACCATATATTTT
TRBV9,NA,NA,TRBJ1-6,CASSHRGGGASYNSPLHF,TGTGCCAGCAGCCATCGCGGGGGAGGGGCATCCTATAATTCACCCCTCCACTTT
TRBV30,NA,NA,TRBJ1-2,CAWSVGPSGGYTF,TGTGCCTGGAGTGTCGGACCCTCGGGGGGCTACACCTTC
TRBV10-3,NA,NA,TRBJ1-1,CALQGTGENTEAFF,TGTGCCTTGCAGGGGACGGGGGAGAACACTGAAGCTTTCTTT